The clone carrying this T cell receptor beta chain was recorded a few times. Its antigen is unidentified. Each cDNA held unique molecular identifiers, and template switching gave it a universal primer site. TCRdb re-analysed the 5' RACE reads in MiXCR, keeping a single row per CDR3 protein. The table records about 250,000 distinct CDR3 sequences, 7% to 8.5% of them present only once. The record originates from a study of identical twins. Regarding the study as a whole: Beta out-of-frame sequences showed weaker excess sharing between twins. In cord blood, abundant beta clonotypes had fewer insertions; memory showed no trend.

The data were also submitted as part of a second study, on yellow fever vaccine responses in identical twins. This second study says: After vaccination, twins' T cell response reportedly seemed partly convergent, partly personalized.

This clonotype was obtained from a woman aged 18-29 years in good health. The material sequenced was CD8+ T cells sorted from blood.

The CDR3 protein is CAISGGERKTYEQYF. The DNA for the CDR3 is TGTGCCATCAGTGGTGGGGAGCGGAAAACCTACGAGCAGTACTTC. The J gene is TRBJ2-7, the V gene TRBV10-3; D may be TRBD2 (5 bases). Trimming removed 4 bases at V and 2 bases at J, with 15 bases between. This CDR3 contains 15 residues. The germline V gene encodes CDR1 ENHRY and CDR2 SYGVKD.